The 11 T cell receptor beta chains below were found in one sample sequenced in a study of cytomegalovirus exposure and HLA in healthy donors. The PCR was carried out with 60 Vbeta primers and 13 Jbeta primers. TCRdb's table, derived via immunoSEQ multiplex PCR, lists solely in-frame clones and lacks some. The sample lists roughly 140,000 clones; roughly 80% were seen once. The sequenced material came from PBMCs. The receptors stem from a male donor in good health and CMV-seronegative.

The V and J genes are TRBV6-6 and TRBJ1-5; possibly TRBD1 for D (6 bases). The germline gives CDR1 MNHNY, CDR2 SVGAGI (reference sequence). The germline V and J ends were trimmed by 6 bases and 2 bases, with 11 bases remaining between them. CDR3 size: 14 residues. CDR3 in amino acids: CASRVDSGNQPQHF. The CDR3 coding sequence is TGTGCCAGCAGAGTGGACAGTGGCAATCAGCCCCAGCATTTT.

A remark on this clone: The same CDR3 can be traced to other DNA sequences in this sample. CDR3 sequence reads: CSAGQADEQFF. In DNA, the CDR3 is TGCAGTGCTGGACAGGCCGATGAGCAGTTCTTC. The rearrangement joins TRBV20-1 to TRBJ2-1; 7 bases align to TRBD1. Trimming cost V 5 bases and J 8 bases; bases outside gene matches: 3. CDR3 size: 11 residues. Germline CDR1 and CDR2: DFQATT and SNEGSKA (reference sequence).

The rearrangement joins TRBV28 to TRBJ2-7, with TRBD2 identical over 10 bases. Germline values: CDR1 MDHEN, CDR2 SYDVKM. V gave up 7 bases and J gave up 5 bases; unmatched junction bases: 5. The CDR3 contains 13 residues. The CDR3 nucleotides read TGTGCCAGCATAGCGGGAGGTATGAACGAGCAGTACTTC. Translating it yields CASIAGGMNEQYF.

This chain joins TRBV7-3 and TRBJ2-3; 15 bases are a match to TRBD2. With 1 base clipped from V and 4 bases from J, the junction kept 9 bases outside the gene matches. This CDR3 has 19 amino acids. Per germline, CDR1 SGHTA and CDR2 FQGTGA. CDR3 residues: CASSLKGGTSGRRADTQYF. CDR3 nucleotide sequence: TGTGCCAGCAGCTTAAAAGGCGGGACTAGCGGGAGGAGGGCAGATACGCAGTATTTT. The variable domain in full, completed from reference TRBV7-3 and TRBJ2-3, reads GAGVSQTPSNKVTEKGKYVELRCDPISGHTALYWYRQSLGQGPEFLIYFQGTGAADDSGLPNDRFFAVRPEGSVSTLKIQRTERGDSAVYLCASSLKGGTSGRRADTQYFGPGTRLTVL.

The chain uses TRBV19 and TRBJ2-3; perhaps TRBD2 as D (6 bases). This CDR3 has 15 residues. V dropped 4 bases and J dropped 1 base, with 12 bases sitting between them. CDR1 is LNHDA and CDR2 is SQIVND in the germline V gene (reference sequence). The CDR3 bases are TGTGCCAGTAGTAATAGCGGTCTCGGCACAGATACGCAGTATTTT. Translation gives CASSNSGLGTDTQYF.

This chain uses TRBV19 with TRBJ2-3; 7 nucleotides line up with TRBD1. CDR1 is LNHDA, CDR2 SQIVND, per germline (reference sequence). Trimming cost V 10 bases and J 6 bases; bases outside gene matches: 16. The CDR3 is 15 amino acids. In DNA, the CDR3 is TGTGCCACTGGAAGGACGAGGGACAGCGTGGATACGCAGTATTTT. Translated, it gives CATGRTRDSVDTQYF.

This rearrangement joins TRBV5-1 to TRBJ1-5; 12 bases map to TRBD1. Per germline, CDR1 SGHRS and CDR2 YFSETQ. The ends lost 4 bases at V and 7 bases at J; junction bases unmatched: 6. CDR3 size: 15 residues. The CDR3 DNA reads as TGCGCCAGCAGCCTGGGACAGGGGGCACGACAGCCCCAGCATTTT. This encodes CASSLGQGARQPQHF.

The gene calls are TRBV7-9 and TRBJ2-7; 8 nucleotides agree with TRBD2. J lost 6 bases, V lost 1 base, and 11 bases had no gene match. Germline loops: CDR1 SEHNR, CDR2 FQNEAQ (reference sequence). This CDR3 has 16 amino acids. This chain's CDR3 is CASSLVGGGQDCEQYF. DNA of the CDR3: TGTGCCAGCAGCTTAGTTGGCGGGGGGCAGGATTGCGAGCAGTACTTC.

The chain has TRBV25-1 and TRBJ2-1, with D tentatively TRBD2 (5 bases). The CDR3 extends over 13 amino acids. The V end lost 5 bases, the J end lost 5 bases, and 10 bases lay between the germline ends. Germline CDR1 is MGHDK and CDR2 is SYGVNS. The CDR3 DNA reads as TGTGCCAGCAGTATCGAGCGGAACAATGAGCAGTTCTTC. Protein: CASSIERNNEQFF.

This clone was seen more than once but under ten times. V and J are TRBV5-4 and TRBJ1-1; D gene ambiguous. This CDR3 is built from 14 residues. V lost 1 base, J lost 0 bases, and 7 bases lay in between. The V gene's germline CDR1 is SGHNT and CDR2 YYREEE (reference sequence). CDR3 protein: CASSLLEMNTEAFF. As DNA, the CDR3 is TGTGCCAGCAGCTTGTTAGAAATGAACACTGAAGCTTTCTTT.

This rearrangement joins TRBV18 to TRBJ1-1; no clear D. This CDR3 has 14 amino acids. CDR1 is KGHSH, CDR2 LQKENI, per germline. With 3 bases removed from V and 4 bases from J, the gap between germline ends came to 12 bases. The CDR3 coding sequence is TGTGCCAGCTCACCCCGACGGGGTCGCACTGAAGCTTTCTTT. Encoded protein: CASSPRRGRTEAFF.